Each of the 11 T cell receptor beta chains below was sequenced from the same sample in a study of technical replicates of blood from four donors. Measured with immunoSEQ multiplex PCR; TCRdb has only the in-frame clones, and not every one. The table records approximately 73,000 clones, 96% of them present only once. Sample: T cells isolated from PBMCs. Receptor source: a human donor in good health.

The V call is TRBV14, the J call TRBJ2-7; TRBD1 is a possible D gene (5 bases). Trimming stripped 0 bases from V and 4 bases from J, with 7 bases between. The CDR3 is 13 residues long. Per the germline V gene, CDR1 is SGHDN and CDR2 is FVKESK. The CDR3 loop is CASSQEAGYEQYF. DNA of the CDR3: TGTGCCAGCAGCCAAGAGGCAGGGTACGAGCAGTACTTC.

The rearrangement uses TRBV7-3 and TRBJ2-7, with 12 nucleotides matching TRBD2. Germline CDR1 reads SGHTA; CDR2 reads FQGTGA. The V and J ends lost 5 bases and 6 bases, in that order; junction bases with no gene match: 5. The CDR3 contains 14 residues. Written as DNA, the CDR3 is TGTGCCAGCAGCCTAGCGGGAGGGTATGCCGAGCAGTACTTC. Translating gives CASSLAGGYAEQYF.

The V gene is TRBV9, the J gene TRBJ2-1; 12 bases are a match to TRBD2. The CDR3 has 14 residues. J gave up 7 bases and V 3 bases, and 2 bases lay outside the gene matches. CDR1 is SGDLS, CDR2 YYNGEE, per germline. In nucleotides, the CDR3 is TGTGCCAGCAGCGCTAGCGGGAGGGTTAATGAGCAGTTCTTC. Residues: CASSASGRVNEQFF.

The rearrangement links TRBV28 to TRBJ1-3; 10 nucleotides match TRBD1. The CDR3 totals 16 residues. The junction had 6 bases not matched to a gene; V was cut back by 6 bases and J by 1 base. Germline V gives CDR1 MDHEN, CDR2 SYDVKM. The CDR3 DNA is TGTGCCAGCAGGAGGACAGGGGGAGATTCTGGAAACACCATATATTTT. Translated, it gives CASRRTGGDSGNTIYF.

This clone appeared a single time. CDR3 loop: CASSVERGNEQFF. As DNA, the CDR3 is TGTGCCAGCAGCGTAGAAAGGGGCAATGAGCAGTTCTTC. V gene TRBV9 combines with J gene TRBJ2-1, with D possibly matching TRBD1 (5 bases). Germline loops: CDR1 SGDLS, CDR2 YYNGEE. The CDR3 covers 13 residues. With 0 bases removed from V and 6 bases from J, the gap between germline ends came to 7 bases.

The V call is TRBV7-9, the J call TRBJ1-3, with D possibly TRBD1 on 6 matching bases. CDR1 is SEHNR, CDR2 FQNEAQ, per germline (reference sequence). This CDR3 spans 18 amino acids. The germline V and J ends were trimmed by 5 bases and 1 base, with 21 bases remaining between them. In DNA, the CDR3 is TGTGCCAGCAGCAGGGGGTCATTACCCTTACTATCTGGAAACACCATATATTTT. This encodes CASSRGSLPLLSGNTIYF.

V and J are TRBV28 and TRBJ2-2, with TRBD1 matching over 12 bases. The CDR3 is 17 amino acids. The trim removed 4 bases at V and 3 bases at J, leaving 6 bases unmatched. The V gene's germline CDR1 is MDHEN and CDR2 SYDVKM. In DNA form, the CDR3 reads TGTGCCAGCAGTTCTCCGGGACAGGGGGCTTACACCGGGGAGCTGTTTTTT. Amino acid sequence: CASSSPGQGAYTGELFF.

V usage is TRBV27 and J usage is TRBJ1-3, with 7 bases lining up with TRBD1. CDR1 and CDR2 from the germline V gene are MNHEY and SMNVEV (reference sequence). V lost 6 bases, J lost 0 bases, and 5 bases stayed unmatched. CDR3 length equals 15 residues. The DNA for the CDR3 is TGTGCCAGCAGCCCGACAGGGTTCTCTGGAAACACCATATATTTT. The encoded protein is CASSPTGFSGNTIYF.

The V and J genes are TRBV6-4 and TRBJ2-1, with 12 bases matching TRBD2. The length of the CDR3 is 16 residues. The V gene end was trimmed by 0 bases and the J gene end by 8 bases; junction bases not matched to a gene: 5. Germline CDR1 and CDR2: MRHNA and SNTAGT. The CDR3 nucleotides are TGTGCCAGCAGTGACTCGGCTAGCGGGAGGGGATATGAGCAGTTCTTC. Translating it yields CASSDSASGRGYEQFF.

This rearrangement joins TRBV19 to TRBJ1-2; D ambiguous. The germline V gene has CDR1 LNHDA and CDR2 SQIVND (reference sequence). The CDR3 runs 14 residues. V lost 9 bases and J 4 bases, leaving 18 bases between the germline ends. CDR3 sequence reads: CASKSRLELYGYTF. CDR3 DNA sequence: TGTGCCAGCAAATCGCGATTAGAGCTCTATGGCTACACCTTC.

The chain couples TRBV28 to TRBJ2-1; TRBD2 matches 12 bases. Germline V gives CDR1 MDHEN, CDR2 SYDVKM. The V segment lost 6 bases and the J segment 6 bases; nucleotides outside the gene matches: 3. This CDR3 contains 14 residues. The CDR3, as DNA: TGTGCCAGCAGGACTAGCGGGAGAATCAATGAGCAGTTCTTC. Protein sequence: CASRTSGRINEQFF.